The clone carrying this TCR beta chain showed up just a few times. Antigen specificity is unknown. The data are from a study of beta chain features in type 1 diabetes. General study points: Individuals with type 1 diabetes displayed fewer insertions and more deletions at VDJ junctions. Type 1 diabetes patients showed a moderate but significant shortening of TCRB CDR3s in all four CD4+ subsets.

All of the isolated RNA was reverse transcribed, so expressed TCRB transcripts were sequenced. There were approximately 3.5 million reads on average in the naive, central memory and regulatory T cell samples. Measured with immunoSEQ multiplex PCR; TCRdb has only the in-frame clones, and not every one. The table shows 860,000 or so clones, with roughly 15% occurring only once. The clonotype originates from a young woman in good health. Sequenced input: naive CD4+ T cells from blood.

This CDR3 is CASSSSWTEETQYF. The CDR3 DNA is TGTGCCAGCAGCTCCTCCTGGACCGAGGAGACCCAGTACTTC. V and J are TRBV7-9 and TRBJ2-5, with D hard to call. V was cut by 4 bases and J by 5 bases, with 14 bases left in between. This CDR3 contains 14 residues. Per the germline V gene, CDR1 is SEHNR and CDR2 is FQNEAQ (reference sequence).